The present entry profiles one T cell receptor beta chain with its context. The specificity of this receptor is unknown. No base quality values were provided; no much bigger clone lies one nucleotide off. Library generation was performed with 5' RACE. Sequenced using an Illumina HiSeq 2500. A second about 6 to 11 cycle PCR used a sample-barcoded 5' primer and a J-beta primer mix. A unique molecular identifier was introduced onto each TCR beta cDNA molecule by a template-switch 5' adaptor carrying 12 random nucleotides. Each sample yielded at least 2.5 million CDR3-containing paired-end reads. First-strand cDNA was synthesized from all RNA with the Mint cDNA synthesis kit, primed by a TRBC-specific oligonucleotide. After uracil-DNA glycosylase treatment, a first 18-cycle PCR used universal primers M1SS and BC2_uni_R on all cDNA. The original pipeline was this. Each sample was normalized by randomly selecting 1 million high-quality reads, each carrying a distinct molecular identifier. Reads sharing molecular identifiers were discarded rather than binned into consensus sequences. MiTCR, run with a Q25 quality threshold and the strictest error-elimination algorithm, handled CDR3 identification, clonotype clustering and error correction. A nonparametric unseen species model with Euler transformation was used to estimate lower-bound total TCR beta diversity. In TCRdb, the public reads were trimmed at Q25 with fastp and aligned with MiXCR, with productive beta chains retained. Every distinct CDR3 protein forms one entry, paired with its most common genes and DNA. TCRdb, rather than the study authors, made the V and J calls. This sample gives approximately 1,100,000 distinct CDR3 sequences in total; more than 35% of them show up just once. The ten largest clones add up to approximately 17% of the sample.

This specimen comes from a study of blood T cells in healthy people across ages (dated by TCRdb to the mid-2010s). Describing the broader study: In model experiments, roughly one uniquely barcoded TCR beta cDNA molecule per two T cells was captured by template switching. To avoid experimental bias, donors of different ages were distributed randomly across sequencing lanes. The study analyzed two additional independent replicas of 1 million unique cDNA reads from the same blood draw for two donors, one aged 18 to 30 and one aged 80 or older. To track age-related changes in TCR beta repertoire diversity, the study relied on deep sequencing normalized with unique cDNA molecular identifiers. The donors were divided into four age groups: young (average around 16 years), middle-aged (around 41), aged (approximately 59) and long-lived (roughly 88).

The donors were about 40 Caucasian individuals from Russia, aged 6 to 90 years, who were systemically healthy. About 9.1 milliliters of peripheral blood were collected from each donor into EDTA-treated Vacutainer tubes. Ficoll-Paque density-gradient centrifugation was used to isolate PBMCs, with at least 6.5 million per sample. Total RNA was extracted from PBMCs with Trizol reagent, with at least 5.5 micrograms obtained per sample. Naive CD45RAhigh/CD27high T cell percentages were measured by flow cytometry on a PBMC aliquot from every donor. Including cysteine and phenylalanine, the CDR3 has 14 amino acids. The DNA shown is the 42-base CDR3, in frame from base 1. Trimming leaves V shorter by 7 bases and J shorter by 0 bases, with the junction holding 3 bases beyond the gene matches. The study at large found these results: As age increased, observed TCR beta diversity per million T cells dropped in a roughly linear way, and a significant reduction was already evident by age 40. Observed TCR beta diversity correlated strongly with the percentage of naive T cells measured by flow cytometry. Estimates of total diversity based on one million sequenced T cells were considered lower bounds and underestimates. Since profiling was done on bulk unsorted PBMCs, naive and antigen-experienced compartments could not be conclusively compared. Compared with the aged group, the long-lived group had more naive CD4+ T cells, fewer expanded clones and increased TCR diversity, a pattern suggesting age selection. Donor CMV infection status was unknown, potentially confounding age-related changes in expanded clonotypes.

The source material was blood. The clonotype comes from a woman aged 55-70 years in good health. The V gene is TRBV12-3 or TRBV12-4 and the J gene is TRBJ2-1, with 7 central nucleotides matching TRBD2. CDR3 region: CASKAGSSYNEQFF. The nucleotide sequence reads TGTGCCAGCAAAGCGGGGAGCTCCTACAATGAGCAGTTCTTC.